These 20 T cell receptor beta chains were sequenced from one sample in a study of T cells in Graves' hyperthyroidism and ophthalmopathy. RNA transcripts provided the source from which TCR beta CDR3 regions were amplified. TCR CDR3 regions were first amplified by RT-PCR with HTBI primers. TCRdb itself ran the multiplex PCR reads through MiXCR, one entry per CDR3 protein. This sample has about 520,000 distinct CDR3 sequences, with around 22% found just once. The material sequenced was blood. The receptors here all came from a woman between 25 and 40 years old with Graves' ophthalmopathy.

This clonotype was counted a single time. J is TRBJ2-5 and V is TRBV20-1; 11 nucleotides match TRBD2. The CDR3 is made up of 14 amino acids. V lost 4 bases to trimming and J lost 5 bases; unmatched junction nucleotides: 6. In germline, CDR1 is DFQATT, CDR2 SNEGSKA (reference sequence). The CDR3 nucleotides are TGCAGTGCTACTAGCGGGGGGATTTTGGAGACCCAGTACTTC. Translating gives CSATSGGILETQYF.

This clonotype was seen ten or more times. The gene calls are TRBV12-3 or TRBV12-4 and TRBJ1-1; 10 bases map to TRBD1. Trimming cost V 5 bases and J 4 bases; bases outside gene matches: 10. The CDR3 loop spans 16 amino acids. CDR3 DNA: TGTGCCAGCAGTCCACCCGGGACAGGGGCGACCACTGAAGCTTTCTTT. Translating it yields CASSPPGTGATTEAFF.

The sample holds many counts of this clonotype. The rearrangement uses TRBV6-5 and TRBJ1-1; 7 bases line up with TRBD1. CDR1 is MNHEY, CDR2 SVGAGI, per germline. CDR3 length: 15 residues. Losses at the gene ends were 0 bases for V and 4 bases for J; bases not matched to a gene: 5. The CDR3 nucleotides are TGTGCCAGCAGTTACTCTGGACAGGCGGGCACTGAAGCTTTCTTT. Translating it yields CASSYSGQAGTEAFF.

Note on this clonotype: This CDR3 fails to terminate in the conserved phenylalanine or tryptophan, so it likely reflects a read error. The limits of the CDR3 on the DNA are not certain, so only TCRdb's listed CDR3 is given. This rearrangement joins TRBV6-1 to TRBJ1-1; the tabulated D call, TRBD1, remains unverified against the DNA. From its first to its last residue, the CDR3 has 16 amino acids. Germline V CDR1 and CDR2: MNHNS, SASEGT. Here the CDR3 reads CASSFRGQGMNTEACL.

This clonotype was picked up a small number of times. This chain links TRBV28 with TRBJ1-5; 8 nucleotides match TRBD1. This CDR3 spans 15 amino acids. The V gene end was trimmed by 5 bases and the J gene end by 4 bases; junction bases not matched to a gene: 7. The V gene's germline CDR1 is MDHEN and CDR2 SYDVKM. CDR3 sequence reads: CASSPSGQENQPQHF. The CDR3 coding sequence is TGTGCCAGCAGTCCATCGGGACAGGAGAATCAGCCCCAGCATTTT.

This clonotype was recorded only once. The rearrangement joins TRBV6-1 to TRBJ1-1; 9 bases agree with TRBD1. The trim removed 11 bases at V and 2 bases at J, leaving 6 bases unmatched. CDR3 length equals 13 residues. Germline CDR1 is MNHNS and CDR2 is SASEGT. CDR3 sequence reads: CAGSGQGNTEAFF. For the CDR3, the DNA is TGTGCCGGTTCGGGACAGGGCAACACTGAAGCTTTCTTT.

In this sample, this clonotype turned up many times. The chain uses TRBV6-1 and TRBJ1-2; TRBD1 is a possible D gene (6 bases). The CDR3 totals 14 residues. Trimming cost V 5 bases and J 3 bases, with 13 bases left between them. Germline V CDR1 and CDR2: MNHNS, SASEGT. The CDR3 sequence is CASSPSGDHYGYTF. The CDR3 DNA reads TGTGCCAGCAGTCCCTCAGGGGACCACTATGGCTACACCTTC.

This clonotype was counted a few times. The chain carries TRBV5-1 and TRBJ2-7; D unresolved. Germline CDR1 and CDR2: SGHRS and YFSETQ. Deletions cut 4 bases from V and 2 bases from J, with 13 bases between. The CDR3 loop spans 14 amino acids. In nucleotides, the CDR3 is TGCGCCAGCAGCCATAGCTCCTCTCCCTACGAGCAGTACTTC. Translation gives CASSHSSSPYEQYF.

This clonotype was seen at least ten times. Written as DNA, the CDR3 is TGCGCCAGCAGCTTGGTCGGGACAAGCTACGAGCAGTACTTC. This sequence encodes CASSLVGTSYEQYF. V gene TRBV5-1 combines with J gene TRBJ2-7; tentative D call: TRBD1 (6 bases). V was cut by 0 bases and J by 3 bases, with 10 bases left in between. CDR3 length equals 14 residues. Germline V CDR1 and CDR2: SGHRS, YFSETQ.

This clonotype was recorded at least ten times. This chain connects TRBV7-8 to TRBJ1-2; D remains ambiguous. The V gene's germline CDR1 is SGHVS and CDR2 FQNEAQ. Trimming pared 6 bases from V and 7 bases from J, leaving 12 bases between. CDR3 size: 12 residues. CDR3 sequence (DNA): TGTGCCAGCAGTCAGGACGTCGTTGGCTACACCTTC. This codes for CASSQDVVGYTF.

The chain links TRBV2 to TRBJ2-5; weak D call: TRBD1 (6 bases). The CDR3 runs 14 residues. Trimming took 2 bases from V and 3 from J, leaving 10 bases between them. CDR1 and CDR2 from the germline V gene are SNHLY and FYNNEI. In nucleotides, the CDR3 is TGTGCCAGCAGTGAATCCAGGGGAAAAGAGACCCAGTACTTC. As protein: CASSESRGKETQYF.

This clonotype was picked up a small number of times. V gene TRBV20-1 combines with J gene TRBJ1-5; weak D call: TRBD1 (6 bases). The germline V and J ends were trimmed by 6 bases and 6 bases, with 18 bases remaining between them. The CDR3 consists of 14 residues. Germline assignment: CDR1 DFQATT and CDR2 SNEGSKA (reference sequence). The CDR3 nucleotides are TGCAGTGCGGGGGGCAGGGGTGTGGTTCAGCCCCAGCATTTT. Translating it yields CSAGGRGVVQPQHF.

This clonotype turned up a few times. This chain links TRBV5-1 with TRBJ2-7; D is possibly TRBD1 (5 bases). The CDR3 loop spans 15 amino acids. V lost 0 bases, J lost 4 bases, and 14 bases lay in between. Looked up from germline, CDR1 is SGHRS and CDR2 is YFSETQ. The CDR3 sequence is CASSLAGLHSYEQYF. As DNA, the CDR3 is TGCGCCAGCAGCTTGGCAGGGCTCCACTCTTACGAGCAGTACTTC.

Ten or more counts support this clonotype. The chain combines TRBV20-1 with TRBJ1-2; D not resolved. This CDR3 comprises 13 residues. V was pared by 4 bases and J by 8 bases, with 17 bases between. Germline V gives CDR1 DFQATT, CDR2 SNEGSKA (reference sequence). CDR3 residues: CSAIDTGGEGYTF. The CDR3, as DNA: TGCAGTGCTATAGATACCGGAGGAGAGGGCTACACCTTC.

This clonotype occurred many times. The rearrangement joins TRBV6-2 or TRBV6-3 to TRBJ2-7, with 7 bases lining up with TRBD2. The CDR3 is made up of 15 amino acids. Per germline, CDR1 MNHEY and CDR2 SVGEGT. The J segment lost 1 base and the V segment lost 6 bases, leaving 9 bases of the junction unmatched. The CDR3 protein is CASSATGTTSYEQYF. The CDR3 DNA is TGTGCCAGCAGCGCGACCGGGACTACTTCCTACGAGCAGTACTTC.

This clonotype came up a few times. This rearrangement joins TRBV5-1 to TRBJ2-5, with D possibly being TRBD1 (7 bases). Germline loops: CDR1 SGHRS, CDR2 YFSETQ. V lost 4 bases, J lost 5 bases, and 18 bases lay in between. CDR3 length: 15 amino acids. CDR3 sequence reads: CASSPQGGLGETQYF. The CDR3 coding sequence is TGCGCCAGCAGCCCCCAGGGGGGCCTAGGGGAGACCCAGTACTTC.

The chain has TRBV30 and TRBJ1-3, with D perhaps TRBD1 (5 bases). Germline V gives CDR1 GTSNPN, CDR2 SVGIG (reference sequence). V lost 3 bases and J lost 2, with 8 bases in between. This CDR3 has 13 amino acids. The CDR3 sequence: CAWRGVAGNTIYF. The CDR3 DNA is TGTGCCTGGAGGGGGGTAGCTGGAAACACCATATATTTT.

This chain joins TRBV6-4 and TRBJ2-7, with D maybe TRBD1 (5 bases). The V end was cut by 8 bases, the J end by 2 bases, with 13 bases between. This CDR3 has 13 residues. Germline V gene sequence: CDR1 MRHNA, CDR2 SNTAGT. The CDR3 sequence is CASGEQETYEQYF. CDR3 in DNA: TGTGCCAGCGGCGAACAGGAGACCTACGAGCAGTACTTC.

The table lists this clonotype with a few counts. This chain connects TRBV3-1 to TRBJ1-2, with D tentatively TRBD1 (6 bases). The germline V gene encodes CDR1 LGHDT and CDR2 YNNKEL (reference sequence). This CDR3 comprises 15 residues. The V end was cut by 0 bases, the J end by 4 bases, with 12 bases between. CDR3 sequence: CASSQDTGTSYGYTF. The CDR3 DNA reads TGTGCCAGCAGCCAAGATACAGGGACAAGCTATGGCTACACCTTC.

In this sample, this clonotype turned up many times. This sequence joins TRBV7-8 and TRBJ2-5, with no clear D. V lost 5 bases and J 5 bases, leaving 12 bases between the germline ends. CDR1 is SGHVS, CDR2 FQNEAQ, per germline. This CDR3 is 13 amino acids long. CDR3 sequence: CASSPRPPETQYF. The CDR3 DNA reads TGTGCCAGCAGCCCACGCCCCCCCGAGACCCAGTACTTC.